This T cell receptor (beta chain) was captured in a study of blood T cell repertoires in COVID-19. About the study: The origin of the acute and convalescent COVID-19 samples was the United States, Italy and Spain. T cells, B-cell-depleted T cells, or PBMCs supplied cDNA or gDNA.

Original data processing: Amplification of reference gene primers provided the estimated nucleated cell counts. Only in-frame clones appear in the TCRdb table, and some are missing; sequencing was by immunoSEQ multiplex PCR. V and J calls and clone size are as listed in that table; D and trimming were resolved from the DNA. The table shows around 16,000 clones, with about 81% occurring only once. This CDR3 has 17 amino acids. Germline V CDR1 and CDR2: GTSNPN, SVGIG (reference sequence). V lost 0 bases to trimming and J lost 2 bases; unmatched junction nucleotides: 12. V usage is TRBV30 and J usage is TRBJ1-2; 7 nucleotides line up with TRBD1. The sample taken for sequencing was peripheral blood. The sequence derives from a man older than 75 with active or convalescent COVID-19. The CDR3 DNA sequence: TGTGCCTGGAGTGTACAAGGCGGACAGGCCCGAAACTATGGCTACACCTTC. As protein: CAWSVQGGQARNYGYTF.